The clone carrying this TCR beta chain was seen more than once but under ten times. What it recognizes is unknown. CDR1 is LGHDT, CDR2 YNNKEL, per germline (reference sequence). V was clipped by 6 bases and J by 3 bases; unmatched bases: 11. The CDR3 totals 18 residues. Each CDR3 protein is one row after TCRdb ran MiXCR on the RT-PCR reads. Counted here are roughly 290,000 distinct CDR3 sequences, roughly a fifth occurring once; the ten biggest clones make up about 10%. These data come from a study of response to subunit inactivated influenza vaccine. Whole-study results and caveats: The study's authors posited that every seasonal influenza vaccination enlists few new T cells.

Sequenced here: PBMCs from blood, sampled about 19 months after vaccination. The chain recombines TRBV3-1 with TRBJ2-3; TRBD2 agrees at 14 bases. This receptor was taken from a man aged 50 to 75 who received an inactivated influenza vaccine. CDR3 coding DNA: TGTGCCAGCAGTCCGCGGACTAGCGGGGGGATAATTACAGATACGCAGTATTTT. Translating gives CASSPRTSGGIITDTQYF.